Below are 2 T cell receptor beta chains sequenced from a single sample in a study of blood T cell repertoires in COVID-19. The protocol was immunoSEQ multiplex PCR, while the TCRdb copy is restricted to in-frame clones and leaves out a portion. The sample holds approximately 210,000 clones, approximately 90% seen once. Sequences were obtained from peripheral blood. These TCRs come from a human donor in a cohort sampled during active COVID-19.

The V gene is TRBV12-5, the J gene TRBJ2-3; TRBD1 agrees at 7 bases. The CDR3 totals 14 residues. V gave up 8 bases and J gave up 2 bases; unmatched junction bases: 7. CDR1 and CDR2 from the germline V gene are LGHNT and FRNRAP. CDR3: CASSTGAFTDTQYF. CDR3 DNA sequence: TGTGCTAGTAGCACAGGGGCGTTCACAGATACGCAGTATTTT.

The rearrangement joins TRBV7-8 to TRBJ2-5; TRBD2 matches at 7 bases. The CDR3 is made up of 15 amino acids. The ends lost 4 bases at V and 1 base at J; junction bases unmatched: 6. Germline values: CDR1 SGHVS, CDR2 FQNEAQ. As DNA, the CDR3 is TGTGCCAGCAGCTGGAGCGGGACGGTCCAAGAGACCCAGTACTTC. It translates to CASSWSGTVQETQYF.